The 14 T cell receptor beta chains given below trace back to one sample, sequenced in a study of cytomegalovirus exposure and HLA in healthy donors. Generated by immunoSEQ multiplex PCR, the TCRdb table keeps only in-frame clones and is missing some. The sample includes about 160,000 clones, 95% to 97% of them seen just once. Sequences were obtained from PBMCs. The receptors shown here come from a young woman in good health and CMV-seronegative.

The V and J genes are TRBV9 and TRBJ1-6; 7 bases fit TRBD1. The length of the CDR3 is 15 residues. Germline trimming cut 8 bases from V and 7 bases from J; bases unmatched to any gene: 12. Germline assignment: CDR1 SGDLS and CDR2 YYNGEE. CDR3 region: CARSPWTGENSPLHF. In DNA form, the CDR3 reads TGTGCCAGATCCCCCTGGACAGGCGAAAATTCACCCCTCCACTTT.

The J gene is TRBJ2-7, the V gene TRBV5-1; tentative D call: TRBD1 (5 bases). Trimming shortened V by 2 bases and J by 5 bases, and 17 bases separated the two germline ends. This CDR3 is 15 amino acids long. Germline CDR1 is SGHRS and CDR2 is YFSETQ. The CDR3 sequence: CASSFKGSESDEQYF. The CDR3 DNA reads TGCGCCAGCAGCTTTAAGGGGTCTGAAAGTGACGAGCAGTACTTC.

CDR3 loop: CASSSWTSGGNQETQYF. The CDR3 region has the DNA TGTGCCAGTAGTTCCTGGACTAGCGGGGGGAACCAAGAGACCCAGTACTTC. The J gene is TRBJ2-5, the V gene TRBV19, with TRBD2 identical over 14 bases. Germline-derived CDR1 and CDR2 are LNHDA and SQIVND (reference sequence). V lost 5 bases and J lost 0; bases outside the gene matches: 5. The CDR3 sequence is 17 residues long.

The CDR3 region has the DNA TGTGCCAGCAGTCCGACTAGCGGGGGGCCACAAGAGACCCAGTACTTC. Residues: CASSPTSGGPQETQYF. The chain combines TRBV5-4 with TRBJ2-5, with 13 positions matching TRBD2. CDR1 and CDR2 (germline): SGHNT, YYREEE (reference sequence). This CDR3 has 16 residues. V was clipped by 5 bases and J by 2 bases; unmatched bases: 6. Full variable domain (remainder filled in from reference TRBV5-4 and TRBJ2-5): ETGVTQSPTHLIKTRGQQVTLRCSSQSGHNTVSWYQQALGQGPQFIFQYYREEENGRGNFPPRFSGLQFPNYSSELNVNALELDDSALYLCASSPTSGGPQETQYFGPGTRLLVL.

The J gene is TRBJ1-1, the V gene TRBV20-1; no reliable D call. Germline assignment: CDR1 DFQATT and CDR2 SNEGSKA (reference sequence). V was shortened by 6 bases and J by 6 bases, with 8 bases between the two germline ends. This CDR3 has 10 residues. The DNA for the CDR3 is TGCAGTGCAAGACGGGCTGAAGCTTTCTTT. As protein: CSARRAEAFF.

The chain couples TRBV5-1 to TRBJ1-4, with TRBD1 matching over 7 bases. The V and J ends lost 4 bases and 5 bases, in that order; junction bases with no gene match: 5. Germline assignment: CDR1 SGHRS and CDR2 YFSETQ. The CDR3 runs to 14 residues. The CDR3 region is CASSPGTANEKLFF. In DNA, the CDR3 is TGCGCCAGCAGCCCCGGGACAGCCAATGAAAAACTGTTTTTT.

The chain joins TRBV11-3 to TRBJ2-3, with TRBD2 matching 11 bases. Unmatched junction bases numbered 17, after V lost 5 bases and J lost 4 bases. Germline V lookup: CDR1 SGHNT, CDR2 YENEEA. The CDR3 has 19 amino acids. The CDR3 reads CASSQRSGLAGGVADTQYF. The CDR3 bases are TGTGCCAGCAGCCAAAGATCCGGACTAGCGGGTGGGGTAGCAGATACGCAGTATTTT.

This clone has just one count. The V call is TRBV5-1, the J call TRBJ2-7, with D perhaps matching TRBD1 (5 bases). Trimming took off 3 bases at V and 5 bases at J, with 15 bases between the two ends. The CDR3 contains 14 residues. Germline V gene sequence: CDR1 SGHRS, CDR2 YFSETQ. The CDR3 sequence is CASSSYGQVNEQYF. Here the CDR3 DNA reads TGCGCCAGCAGCTCCTATGGACAAGTCAACGAGCAGTACTTC.

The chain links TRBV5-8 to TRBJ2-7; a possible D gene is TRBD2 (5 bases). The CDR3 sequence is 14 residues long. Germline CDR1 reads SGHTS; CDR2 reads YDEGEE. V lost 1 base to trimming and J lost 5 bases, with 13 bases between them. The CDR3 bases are TGTGCCAGCAGCTTGCGGGGTCCTGTCCACGAGCAGTACTTC. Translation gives CASSLRGPVHEQYF.

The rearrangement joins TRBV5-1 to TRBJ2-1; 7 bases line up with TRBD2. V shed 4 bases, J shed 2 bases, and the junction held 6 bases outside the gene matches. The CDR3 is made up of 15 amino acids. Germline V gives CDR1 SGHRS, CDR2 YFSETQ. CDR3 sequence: CASSRASGTYNEQFF. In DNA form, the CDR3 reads TGCGCCAGCAGCAGGGCTAGCGGAACCTACAATGAGCAGTTCTTC.

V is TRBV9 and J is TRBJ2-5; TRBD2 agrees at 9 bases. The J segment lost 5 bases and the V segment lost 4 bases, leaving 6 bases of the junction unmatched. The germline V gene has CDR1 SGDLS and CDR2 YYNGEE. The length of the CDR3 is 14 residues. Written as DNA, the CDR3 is TGTGCCAGCAGCATGGGACTAGCACGGGAGACCCAGTACTTC. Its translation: CASSMGLARETQYF.

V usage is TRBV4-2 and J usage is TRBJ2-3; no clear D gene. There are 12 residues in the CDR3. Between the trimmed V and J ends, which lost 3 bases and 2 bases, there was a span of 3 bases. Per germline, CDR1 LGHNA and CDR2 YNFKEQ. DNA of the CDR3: TGTGCCAGCAGCCAGGCCACAGATACGCAGTATTTT. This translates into CASSQATDTQYF.

CDR3 region: CASSQSAIGQPQHF. CDR3 nucleotides: TGTGCCAGCAGCCAATCAGCGATCGGCCAGCCCCAGCATTTT. The chain links TRBV4-2 to TRBJ1-5, with unresolved D. Germline values: CDR1 LGHNA, CDR2 YNFKEQ. The CDR3 is 14 amino acids. The V end was cut by 2 bases, the J end by 7 bases, with 12 bases between.

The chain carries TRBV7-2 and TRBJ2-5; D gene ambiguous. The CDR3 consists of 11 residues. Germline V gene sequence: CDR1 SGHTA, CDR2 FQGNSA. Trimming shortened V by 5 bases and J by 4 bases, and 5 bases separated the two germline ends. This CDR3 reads CASSPLETQYF. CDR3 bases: TGTGCCAGCAGCCCATTAGAGACCCAGTACTTC.